The following is a TCR beta chain sequence with its context. Its cognate antigen is unknown. Molecular-barcoded quantitative 5'-RACE produced these TCR beta libraries. TCRdb re-analysed the 5' RACE reads in MiXCR, keeping a single row per CDR3 protein. The data hold 800,000 to 900,000 distinct CDR3 sequences, with roughly 10% observed a single time. The sample is drawn from a study of CD8 T cells in ankylosing spondylitis. Study-wide results and limits: Disease-linked clones had a CD8+ phenotype and relatively low frequency in peripheral blood. Clones tied to disease were said to be significantly enriched in matched ankylosing spondylitis synovial fluid. Under 10 highly homologous variants formed a TCR beta motif that appeared characteristic of ankylosing spondylitis blood.

This CDR3 has 16 residues. V shed 7 bases, J shed 2 bases, and the junction held 12 bases outside the gene matches. Germline loops: CDR1 SEHNR, CDR2 FQNEAQ (reference sequence). The specimen was blood, either unsorted or a sorted T cell fraction (not recorded which). V is TRBV7-9 and J is TRBJ2-3, with 7 positions matching TRBD2. The TCR was taken from a male donor with ankylosing spondylitis. Here the CDR3 reads CASTPRKAGHTDTQYF. The CDR3 nucleotides read TGTGCCAGCACCCCAAGGAAAGCGGGGCACACAGATACGCAGTATTTT. The entire variable domain, with the rest obtained from reference TRBV7-9 and TRBJ2-3, is as follows: DTGVSQNPRHKITKRGQNVTFRCDPISEHNRLYWYRQTLGQGPEFLTYFQNEAQLEKSRLLSDRFSAERPKGSFSTLEIQRTEQGDSAMYLCASTPRKAGHTDTQYFGPGTRLTVL.